Given below is one T cell receptor beta chain in context. This CDR3 has 16 residues. Germline loops: CDR1 SGHRS, CDR2 YFSETQ. J gave up 5 bases and V 4 bases, and 9 bases lay outside the gene matches. Authors' analysis steps: Quantification of nucleated cells was approximated via reference gene primer amplification. Clones were read by immunoSEQ multiplex PCR, and TCRdb kept only the in-frame ones, dropping some. V, J and clone size are those of that table, while D and trimming were read from the DNA. The table records approximately 300,000 clones, approximately 86% of them present only once. This entry belongs to a study of blood T cell repertoires in COVID-19.

The chain joins TRBV5-1 to TRBJ1-4; 9 positions agree with TRBD1. The receptor's source is a man between 18 and 35 years old with active or convalescent COVID-19. The sequenced sample was peripheral blood. The CDR3, as DNA: TGCGCCAGCAGCGGGGGACAGGGTGGCCGGAATGAAAAACTGTTTTTT. Translation gives CASSGGQGGRNEKLFF.